What follows are 31 T cell receptor beta chains derived from one specimen sequenced in a study of T-cell memory formation after mild COVID-19. Each CDR3 protein is one row after TCRdb ran MiXCR on the 5' RACE reads. The data contain 200,000 or so distinct CDR3 sequences, 9.5% of them singletons. Sequencing was carried out using PBMCs or a T cell subset sorted from them (not recorded which). The origin of the receptors is a man younger than 30 who had mild COVID-19 (a few samples of this study predate the infection). Cell type and time point are not known.

This clonotype has only a few counts. The chain uses TRBV29-1 and TRBJ1-5; D might be TRBD1 (5 bases). Trimming took 5 bases from V and 6 from J, leaving 14 bases between them. The germline V gene has CDR1 SQVTM and CDR2 ANQGSEA. The CDR3 spans 13 residues. For the CDR3, the DNA is TGCAGCGTTTCAGTCGCGGGGGTTCAGCCCCAGCATTTT. This encodes CSVSVAGVQPQHF.

The chain employs TRBV5-6 and TRBJ2-2; D unresolved. The CDR3 covers 14 residues. V was clipped by 3 bases and J by 6 bases, with 12 bases between them. Germline loops: CDR1 SGHDT, CDR2 YYEEEE. CDR3 amino acids: CASSSDPSAGELFF. Written as DNA, the CDR3 is TGTGCCAGCAGCTCCGACCCCAGCGCCGGGGAGCTGTTTTTT.

This chain connects TRBV2 to TRBJ2-5; 8 nucleotides match TRBD2. Germline CDR1 SNHLY, CDR2 FYNNEI. Unmatched junction bases numbered 7, after V lost 6 bases and J lost 1 base. The CDR3 sequence is 15 residues long. The CDR3 DNA sequence: TGTGCCAGCAGGGTTGGGGCGGGGGGCCAAGAGACCCAGTACTTC. Translation: CASRVGAGGQETQYF.

This clonotype showed up just a few times. V usage is TRBV10-3 and J usage is TRBJ1-2; D is possibly TRBD1 (5 bases). Trimming took 0 bases from V and 7 from J, leaving 27 bases between them. Germline-derived CDR1 and CDR2 are ENHRY and SYGVKD. This CDR3 spans 19 amino acids. CDR3: CAISESLGRGGLSRGGYTF. Written as DNA, the CDR3 is TGTGCCATCAGTGAGTCTTTAGGAAGGGGCGGCCTCTCTAGAGGTGGCTACACCTTC.

V is TRBV18 and J is TRBJ2-5, with TRBD1 matching over 7 bases. Germline V lookup: CDR1 KGHSH, CDR2 LQKENI. J gave up 2 bases and V 3 bases, and 6 bases lay outside the gene matches. This CDR3 region has 15 residues. CDR3 sequence: CASSPRWTGQETQYF. CDR3 DNA sequence: TGTGCCAGCTCACCGAGGTGGACAGGACAAGAGACCCAGTACTTC.

In its sample, this clonotype was seen a few times. This sequence joins TRBV15 and TRBJ2-5; D is undetermined. The CDR3 has 13 residues. Germline V gene sequence: CDR1 LNHNV, CDR2 YYDKDF (reference sequence). The V and J ends lost 5 bases and 4 bases respectively, with 11 bases between them. The CDR3 coding sequence is TGTGCCACCAGCCGGGTTGGTGGAGAGACCCAGTACTTC. Its translation: CATSRVGGETQYF.

This clonotype has just a few counts. The chain employs TRBV5-1 and TRBJ1-2; 8 nucleotides align to TRBD1. After removal of 4 bases from V and 4 bases from J, the junction contained 6 bases not matched to a gene. From germline, CDR1 is SGHRS and CDR2 YFSETQ. CDR3 length: 14 amino acids. CDR3 DNA: TGCGCCAGCAGCAAGCGACAGGGGTTCTATGGCTACACCTTC. This encodes CASSKRQGFYGYTF.

This clonotype was counted at least ten times. The gene calls are TRBV6-5 and TRBJ1-6; possibly TRBD1 for D (5 bases). The CDR3 is made up of 12 amino acids. Germline loops: CDR1 MNHEY, CDR2 SVGAGI. The V end lost 8 bases, the J end lost 8 bases, and 10 bases lay between the germline ends. The chain's CDR3 is CASRDRYSPLHF. The CDR3 DNA follows: TGTGCCAGCCGGGACCGTTATTCACCCCTCCACTTT.

This clonotype has a handful of counts. V and J are TRBV5-5 and TRBJ2-4; D is perhaps TRBD1 (5 bases). The CDR3 is made up of 15 amino acids. The V gene's germline CDR1 is SGHKS and CDR2 YYEKEE (reference sequence). V was pared by 2 bases and J by 0 bases, with 9 bases between. CDR3 loop: CASSLTGVAKNIQYF. As DNA, the CDR3 is TGTGCCAGCAGCTTAACAGGAGTAGCCAAAAACATTCAGTACTTC. Full variable domain (missing parts from reference TRBV5-5 and TRBJ2-4): DAGVTQSPTHLIKTRGQQVTLRCSPISGHKSVSWYQQVLGQGPQFIFQYYEKEERGRGNFPDRFSARQFPNYSSELNVNALLLGDSALYLCASSLTGVAKNIQYFGAGTRLSVL.

This chain joins TRBV7-3 and TRBJ2-1; TRBD2 might be the D (6 bases). V lost 1 base to trimming and J lost 10 bases, with 11 bases between them. The CDR3 is 13 amino acids. CDR1 and CDR2 from the germline V gene are SGHTA and FQGTGA. The CDR3 protein is CASSLRRGDEQFF. The CDR3 DNA reads TGTGCCAGCAGCTTAAGACGCGGGGACGAGCAGTTCTTC.

This clonotype showed up many times. This chain links TRBV6-5 with TRBJ2-1; possible D gene TRBD2, 6 bases. CDR3 length equals 15 residues. V was cut by 0 bases and J by 8 bases, with 14 bases left in between. Germline loops: CDR1 MNHEY, CDR2 SVGAGI. CDR3 in DNA: TGTGCCAGCAGTTACTCCTCTGCCCGGGGGTATGAGCAGTTCTTC. Its protein is CASSYSSARGYEQFF.

This clonotype was recorded a few times. The rearrangement links TRBV5-6 to TRBJ1-1, with D unclear. The CDR3 is 15 amino acids. Germline V lookup: CDR1 SGHDT, CDR2 YYEEEE. V was pared by 1 base and J by 4 bases, with 14 bases between. The CDR3 loop reads CASSLPPTPATEAFF. The CDR3 coding sequence is TGTGCCAGCAGCTTGCCCCCAACGCCCGCCACTGAAGCTTTCTTT.

This clonotype was seen only a few times. The chain carries TRBV20-1 and TRBJ1-1, with D unclear. The CDR3 is made up of 12 amino acids. V lost 3 bases to trimming and J lost 4 bases, with 9 bases between them. CDR1 is DFQATT and CDR2 is SNEGSKA in the germline V gene (reference sequence). CDR3 coding DNA: TGCAGTGCTAGTTTCAAGCTCACTGAAGCTTTCTTT. Its translation: CSASFKLTEAFF.

At least ten counts were recorded for this clonotype. V is TRBV7-2 and J is TRBJ2-7; 7 positions match TRBD1. This CDR3 is 13 amino acids long. With V trimmed by 5 bases and J by 2 bases, 3 bases remained unmatched. Germline CDR1 and CDR2: SGHTA and FQGNSA. Here the CDR3 DNA reads TGTGCCAGCAGCGTCGACAGGGCCTACGAGCAGTACTTC. This codes for CASSVDRAYEQYF.

This clonotype was seen a few times. The chain uses TRBV18 and TRBJ1-4; no firm D call. CDR1 and CDR2 from the germline V gene are KGHSH and LQKENI. V shed 3 bases and J shed 6 bases, with 8 bases lying between them. This CDR3 comprises 13 residues. This chain's CDR3 is CASSPQTDEKLFF. As DNA, the CDR3 is TGTGCCAGCTCACCGCAGACGGATGAAAAACTGTTTTTT. Looking up the rest from reference TRBV18 and TRBJ1-4 gives the full variable domain: NAGVMQNPRHLVRRRGQEARLRCSPMKGHSHVYWYRQLPEEGLKFMVYLQKENIIDESGMPKERFSAEFPKEGPSILRIQQVVRGDSAAYFCASSPQTDEKLFFGSGTQLSVL.

This chain joins TRBV6-2 or TRBV6-3 and TRBJ1-1, with D tentatively TRBD1 (6 bases). This CDR3 spans 14 amino acids. Germline assignment: CDR1 MNHEY and CDR2 SVGEGT. Trimming took 6 bases from V and 5 from J, leaving 16 bases between them. CDR3 bases: TGTGCCAGCAGAAACTCGGGGGGGCAGACTGAAGCTTTCTTT. Translation: CASRNSGGQTEAFF.

A few counts support this clonotype. The V gene is TRBV24-1, the J gene TRBJ2-1; 7 bases are shared with TRBD2. The V segment lost 7 bases and the J segment 1 base; nucleotides outside the gene matches: 9. Germline CDR1 KGHDR, CDR2 SFDVKD. The CDR3 contains 16 residues. The DNA for the CDR3 is TGTGCCACCAGCGGATGGAGCGGGGTTTCCTACAATGAGCAGTTCTTC. Residues: CATSGWSGVSYNEQFF.

This clonotype was seen more than once but under ten times. The chain is built from TRBV15 and TRBJ2-7; 9 bases align to TRBD1. V lost 4 bases and J lost 9; bases outside the gene matches: 4. Germline assignment: CDR1 LNHNV and CDR2 YYDKDF (reference sequence). The CDR3 extends over 12 amino acids. The CDR3, as DNA: TGTGCCACCAGCACAATGGACAGGGGGCAGTACTTC. This sequence encodes CATSTMDRGQYF.

The chain couples TRBV20-1 to TRBJ1-4, with D maybe TRBD1 (6 bases). Trimming pared 8 bases from V and 8 bases from J, leaving 15 bases between. Germline CDR1 is DFQATT and CDR2 is SNEGSKA (reference sequence). This CDR3 contains 12 residues. The CDR3 is CSFTGRGEKLFF. The DNA for the CDR3 is TGCAGTTTCACAGGGCGAGGAGAAAAACTGTTTTTT.

The gene calls are TRBV5-1 and TRBJ2-1; TRBD2 agrees at 8 bases. This CDR3 spans 15 amino acids. V lost 6 bases to trimming and J lost 1 base; unmatched junction nucleotides: 6. Germline lookup yields CDR1 SGHRS and CDR2 YFSETQ. CDR3 nucleotide sequence: TGCGCCAGCATCGGGGGGGCCGGGTCCTACAATGAGCAGTTCTTC. Protein: CASIGGAGSYNEQFF.

J is TRBJ1-4 and V is TRBV4-1; D is undetermined. The CDR3 is made up of 14 amino acids. Trimming stripped 2 bases from V and 5 bases from J, with 9 bases between. In germline, CDR1 is MGHRA, CDR2 YSYEKL. Written as DNA, the CDR3 is TGCGCCAGCAGCCAATTTGGAGGGAATGAAAAACTGTTTTTT. Translated: CASSQFGGNEKLFF.

The chain joins TRBV7-2 to TRBJ1-5; a possible D gene is TRBD1 (6 bases). Germline CDR1 is SGHTA and CDR2 is FQGNSA. This CDR3 region has 14 residues. Trimming stripped 5 bases from V and 11 bases from J, with 19 bases between. The CDR3 DNA sequence: TGTGCCAGCAGCCCGCGGGACACGGATCGGACCCAGCATTTT. It translates to CASSPRDTDRTQHF.

This clonotype was seen a few times. This chain joins TRBV20-1 and TRBJ1-5, with 7 bases fitting TRBD1. Germline V gives CDR1 DFQATT, CDR2 SNEGSKA (reference sequence). With 7 bases clipped from V and 0 bases from J, the junction kept 15 bases outside the gene matches. This CDR3 is 17 amino acids long. The CDR3 here is CSVYPSQGGYSNQPQHF. In DNA form, the CDR3 reads TGCAGTGTTTATCCATCGCAGGGGGGATATAGCAATCAGCCCCAGCATTTT.

This clonotype was detected only a few times. The chain joins TRBV29-1 to TRBJ2-2, with 11 bases matching TRBD1. V lost 7 bases and J lost 7; bases outside the gene matches: 11. The CDR3 runs to 15 residues. CDR1 SQVTM and CDR2 ANQGSEA come from the germline V gene. CDR3 amino acids: CSAAPGTGGGGELFF. In nucleotides, the CDR3 is TGCAGCGCCGCCCCCGGGACAGGGGGGGGCGGGGAGCTGTTTTTT.

This clonotype has more than one count but fewer than ten. This chain connects TRBV7-2 to TRBJ2-3; TRBD2 agrees at 9 bases. From germline, CDR1 is SGHTA and CDR2 FQGNSA. CDR3 length: 16 residues. The V and J ends lost 2 bases and 0 bases, in that order; junction bases with no gene match: 3. In DNA, the CDR3 is TGTGCCAGCAGCTTACGCGGGGGGGCTAGCACAGATACGCAGTATTTT. Its translation is CASSLRGGASTDTQYF.

Many counts were recorded for this clonotype. The V and J genes are TRBV5-1 and TRBJ2-7; tentative D call: TRBD1 (6 bases). CDR3 length equals 13 residues. Germline V lookup: CDR1 SGHRS, CDR2 YFSETQ. Trimming shortened V by 4 bases and J by 6 bases, and 14 bases separated the two germline ends. The CDR3: CASSVTGSGEQYF. The CDR3 nucleotides read TGCGCCAGCAGCGTTACAGGGTCCGGCGAGCAGTACTTC. The full variable domain, completed using reference TRBV5-1 and TRBJ2-7, is KAGVTQTPRYLIKTRGQQVTLSCSPISGHRSVSWYQQTPGQGLQFLFEYFSETQRNKGNFPGRFSGRQFSNSRSEMNVSTLELGDSALYLCASSVTGSGEQYFGPGTRLTVT.

This clonotype was detected only a few times. V gene TRBV5-1 combines with J gene TRBJ2-1; 13 bases align to TRBD2. V trimming: 4 bases; J trimming: 9 bases; junction bases outside the gene matches: 13. Germline V lookup: CDR1 SGHRS, CDR2 YFSETQ. This CDR3 spans 17 amino acids. CDR3 DNA sequence: TGCGCCAGCAGCCCAACCACCACTAGCGGGGGGGCGGGTGAGCAGTTCTTC. It translates to CASSPTTTSGGAGEQFF.

This clonotype has just a few counts. The rearrangement links TRBV11-2 to TRBJ1-4, with 7 nucleotides matching TRBD1. Per germline, CDR1 SGHAT and CDR2 FQNNGV. Losses at the gene ends were 4 bases for V and 0 bases for J; bases not matched to a gene: 5. The CDR3 is 16 residues long. Written as DNA, the CDR3 is TGTGCCAGCAGCTCAACAGGGGCGGCAACTAATGAAAAACTGTTTTTT. The encoded protein is CASSSTGAATNEKLFF.

In this sample, this clonotype turned up many times. The J gene is TRBJ2-1, the V gene TRBV20-1; D is undetermined. The CDR3 sequence is 11 residues long. The V gene lost 3 bases and the J gene lost 4 bases, with 4 bases spanning the gap. Germline values: CDR1 DFQATT, CDR2 SNEGSKA (reference sequence). CDR3 coding DNA: TGCAGTGCTAGGGGATACAATGAGCAGTTCTTC. Residues: CSARGYNEQFF.

This clonotype was counted only a few times. The chain is built from TRBV12-3 or TRBV12-4 and TRBJ2-3; 7 nucleotides match TRBD2. CDR3 length equals 15 residues. V trimming: 0 bases; J trimming: 2 bases; junction bases outside the gene matches: 2. CDR3 in amino acids: CASSLAGGSTDTQYF. The CDR3 nucleotides read TGTGCCAGCAGTTTAGCGGGGGGGTCCACAGATACGCAGTATTTT.

This clonotype has just a few counts. The chain links TRBV6-6 to TRBJ2-7; the D gene is possibly TRBD2 (6 bases). The CDR3 covers 15 residues. Germline values: CDR1 MNHNY, CDR2 SVGAGI (reference sequence). Between the trimmed V and J ends, which lost 4 bases and 5 bases, there was a span of 18 bases. Written as DNA, the CDR3 is TGTGCCAGCAGTTTATTCCGGGACTCCCATGACGAGCAGTACGTC. Residues: CASSLFRDSHDEQYV.